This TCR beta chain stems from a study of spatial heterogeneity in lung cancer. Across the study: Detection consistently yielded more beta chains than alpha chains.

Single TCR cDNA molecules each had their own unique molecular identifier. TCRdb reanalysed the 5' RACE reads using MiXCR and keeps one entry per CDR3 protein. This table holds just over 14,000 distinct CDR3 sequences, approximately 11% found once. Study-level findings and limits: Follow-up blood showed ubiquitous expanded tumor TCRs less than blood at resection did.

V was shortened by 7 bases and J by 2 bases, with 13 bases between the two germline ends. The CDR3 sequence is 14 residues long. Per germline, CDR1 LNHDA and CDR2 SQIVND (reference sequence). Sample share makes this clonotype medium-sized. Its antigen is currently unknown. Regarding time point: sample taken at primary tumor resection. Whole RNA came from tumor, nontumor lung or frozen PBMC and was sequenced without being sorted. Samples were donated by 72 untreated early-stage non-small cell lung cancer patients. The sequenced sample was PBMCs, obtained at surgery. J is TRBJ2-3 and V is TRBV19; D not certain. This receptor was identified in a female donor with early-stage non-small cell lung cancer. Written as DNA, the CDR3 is TGTGCCAGTACCTACACGTCTTCCACAGATACGCAGTATTTT. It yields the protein CASTYTSSTDTQYF.